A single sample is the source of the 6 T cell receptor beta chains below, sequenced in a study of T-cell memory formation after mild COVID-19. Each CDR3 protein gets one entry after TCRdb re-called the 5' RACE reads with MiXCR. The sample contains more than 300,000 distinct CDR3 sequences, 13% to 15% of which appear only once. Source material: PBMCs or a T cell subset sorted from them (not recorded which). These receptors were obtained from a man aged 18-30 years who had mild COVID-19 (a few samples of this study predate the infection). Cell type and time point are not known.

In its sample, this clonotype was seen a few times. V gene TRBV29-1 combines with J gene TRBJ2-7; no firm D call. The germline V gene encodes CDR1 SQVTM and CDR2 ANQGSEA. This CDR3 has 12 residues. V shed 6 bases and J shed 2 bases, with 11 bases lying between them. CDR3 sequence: CSVAGFTYEQYF. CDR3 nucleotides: TGCAGCGTAGCCGGTTTCACCTACGAGCAGTACTTC.

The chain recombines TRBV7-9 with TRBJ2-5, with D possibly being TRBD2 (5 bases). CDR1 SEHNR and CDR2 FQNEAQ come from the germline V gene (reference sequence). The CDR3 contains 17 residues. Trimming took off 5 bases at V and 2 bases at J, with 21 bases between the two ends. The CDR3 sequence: CASSEAGMRAPQETQYF. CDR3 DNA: TGTGCCAGCAGCGAAGCCGGCATGCGGGCCCCGCAAGAGACCCAGTACTTC.

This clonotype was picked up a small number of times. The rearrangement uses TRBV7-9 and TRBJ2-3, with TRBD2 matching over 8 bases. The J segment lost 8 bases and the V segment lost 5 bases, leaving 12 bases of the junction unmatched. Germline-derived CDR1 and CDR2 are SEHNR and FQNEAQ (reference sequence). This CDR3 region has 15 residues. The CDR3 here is CASSPLGTGGGTQYF. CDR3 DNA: TGTGCCAGCAGCCCCTTGGGGACGGGAGGGGGTACGCAGTATTTT.

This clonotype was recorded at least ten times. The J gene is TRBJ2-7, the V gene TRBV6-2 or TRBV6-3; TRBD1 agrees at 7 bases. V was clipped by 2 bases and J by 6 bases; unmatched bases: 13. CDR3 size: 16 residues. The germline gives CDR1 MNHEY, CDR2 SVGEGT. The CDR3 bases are TGTGCCAGCAGTTACGCTCGGGACAGTCACCGGGTCGAGCAGTACGTC. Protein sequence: CASSYARDSHRVEQYV.

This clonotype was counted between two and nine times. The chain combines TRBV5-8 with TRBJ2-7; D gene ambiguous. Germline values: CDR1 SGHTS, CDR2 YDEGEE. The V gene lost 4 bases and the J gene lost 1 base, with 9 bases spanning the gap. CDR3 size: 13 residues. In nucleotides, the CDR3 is TGTGCCAGCAGCCTTAAGCGATCCTACGAGCAGTACTTC. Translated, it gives CASSLKRSYEQYF.

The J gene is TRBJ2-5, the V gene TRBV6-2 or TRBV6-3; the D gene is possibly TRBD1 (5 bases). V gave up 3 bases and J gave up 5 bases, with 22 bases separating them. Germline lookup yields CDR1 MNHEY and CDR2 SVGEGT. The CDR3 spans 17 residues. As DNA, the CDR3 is TGTGCCAGCAGTTATCCCACCCTCCGGGTCAAGGGGGAGACCCAGTACTTC. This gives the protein CASSYPTLRVKGETQYF.